A selection of T cell receptor beta chains follows, all from one sample in a study of blood T cell repertoires in COVID-19. Generated by immunoSEQ multiplex PCR, the TCRdb table keeps only in-frame clones and is missing some. The table lists some 150,000 clones, almost 90% of them singletons, with more than 1.5% in the top ten. The sequencing input was peripheral blood. The receptors stem from a woman aged 55-75 years with acute or convalescent COVID-19. Each CDR3 is given with its conserved first and last residue. Each record gives: clone size, V gene, D gene, J gene, CDR3 DNA, CDR3 protein. A D gene is named only where the DNA matches it firmly. Expanded clones get a size class; other rows say once, few or many, or leave the size out.

>NA|TRBV28|TRBD1|TRBJ1-2
TGTGCCAGCAGTTTATTGGCGGGACAGGGTGAAAGGGGTGGCTACACCTTC
CASSLLAGQGERGGYTF
>once|TRBV5-1|NA|TRBJ2-3
TGCGCCAGCAGCTTGGCCTCAGATACGCAGTATTTT
CASSLASDTQYF
>once|TRBV7-2|NA|TRBJ1-3
TGTGCCAGCAGCTTAGTTATGAGCCCATCTGGAAACACCATATATTTT
CASSLVMSPSGNTIYF
>NA|TRBV6-5|TRBD1|TRBJ1-2
TGTGCCAGCAGTTACCTTTTTGGACAGGGAGACTATGGCTACACCTTC
CASSYLFGQGDYGYTF
>NA|TRBV5-1|TRBD1|TRBJ1-6
TGCGCCAGCAGCGGGGGACAGACTAATTCACCCCTCCACTTT
CASSGGQTNSPLHF
>few|TRBV3-1/TRBV3-2|NA|TRBJ2-5
TGTGCCAGCAGCCAAACATCGGGACACGAAAGGTTGGAGACCCAGTACTTC
CASSQTSGHERLETQYF
>NA|TRBV11-2|NA|TRBJ2-1
TGTGCCAGCAACCCGGGGGTAACTGCCTACAATGAGCAGTTCTTC
CASNPGVTAYNEQFF
>once|TRBV15|TRBD1|TRBJ2-7
TGTGCCACCGTCAGCGGGACAGGGGGCGACGAGCAGTACTTC
CATVSGTGGDEQYF
>once|TRBV5-1|NA|TRBJ1-1
TGCGCCAGCAGCTTGGTTGTAGGGGAGAACACTGAAGCTTTCTTT
CASSLVVGENTEAFF
>NA|TRBV2|TRBD1|TRBJ1-1
TGTGCCAGCAGTGATCCGGGACAGGGGTGGCCTGAAGCTTTCTTT
CASSDPGQGWPEAFF
>NA|TRBV29-1|NA|TRBJ1-3
TGCAGCACGGGACCACGCGCTGGAAACACCATATATTTT
CSTGPRAGNTIYF
>NA|TRBV5-6|NA|TRBJ1-1
TGTGCCAGCAGCTTGGCCAGGGTTGAAGCTTTCTTT
CASSLARVEAFF
>NA|TRBV19|NA|TRBJ1-5
TGTGCCAGTAGCCCTGCGGGGACGAGGGGCAATCAGCCCCAGCATTTT
CASSPAGTRGNQPQHF
>few|TRBV4-3|TRBD1|TRBJ2-7
TGCGCCAGCAGCCCGTATCGGACAGGGAACTACGAGCAGTACTTC
CASSPYRTGNYEQYF
>NA|TRBV2|NA|TRBJ2-7
TGTGCCAGCAGAGCGGGACAAGCCTACGAGCAGTACTTC
CASRAGQAYEQYF
>NA|TRBV4-2|NA|TRBJ1-1
TGTGCCAGCAGCCAAGATCCCGGGACTGCAAACACTGAAGCTTTCTTT
CASSQDPGTANTEAFF
>NA|TRBV29-1|NA|TRBJ1-1
TGCAGCGTGGGTCCGGGCGGGTTGAACACTGAAGCTTTCTTT
CSVGPGGLNTEAFF
>NA|TRBV27|NA|TRBJ1-5
TGTGCCAGCACCCCTCGTCCGGGTCAGCCCCAGCATTTT
CASTPRPGQPQHF
>once|TRBV5-1|NA|TRBJ1-3
TGCGCCAGCAGCTTAGAGGGCTCTGGAAACACCATATATTTT
CASSLEGSGNTIYF
>NA|TRBV21-1|NA|TRBJ2-5
TGTGCCGGACCTTCAGGGAGCGGGGGTCGGCAAGAGACCCAGTACTTC
CAGPSGSGGRQETQYF
>NA|TRBV9|NA|TRBJ2-4
TGTGCCAGCAGCCGATCGGTCCAGGGGGGAAACATTCAGTACTTC
CASSRSVQGGNIQYF
>NA|TRBV7-2|NA|TRBJ1-2
TGTGCCAGCAGCCCCGAGTGGCAGGCCTATGGCTACACCTTC
CASSPEWQAYGYTF
>NA|TRBV28|NA|TRBJ1-2
TGTGCCAGCAGGCAGGACTATGGCTACACCTTC
CASRQDYGYTF
>NA|TRBV6-2/TRBV6-3|NA|TRBJ2-5
TGTGCCAGCAGTCCCCTGGACTACCCCCTAGGGACCCAGTACTTC
CASSPLDYPLGTQYF
>NA|TRBV5-4|TRBD2|TRBJ2-3
TGTGCCAGCAGCTTGGGGGTAGCGGGGGCCCTTGGAGATACGCAGTATTTT
CASSLGVAGALGDTQYF
>NA|TRBV18|TRBD1|TRBJ1-1
TGTGCCAGCTCACCCACGACAGGGCGGACTGAAGCTTTCTTT
CASSPTTGRTEAFF
>few|TRBV13|TRBD2|TRBJ2-5
TGTGCCAGCAGCTTAACCCTCCGCGGGGGGGCCGGTAGCGAGACCCAGTACTTC
CASSLTLRGGAGSETQYF
>NA|TRBV13|TRBD1|TRBJ1-1
TGTGCCAGCAGCCGCGGACAGGGGCACACTGAAGCTTTCTTT
CASSRGQGHTEAFF
>NA|TRBV29-1|TRBD1|TRBJ2-7
TGCAGCGTTGTGACAGGGGTCTACGAGCAGTACTTC
CSVVTGVYEQYF
>NA|TRBV7-2|TRBD1|TRBJ1-3
TGTGCCAGCAGCAACCCCCTAACAGGGGTTACTGGAAACACCATATATTTT
CASSNPLTGVTGNTIYF
>NA|TRBV11-3|NA|TRBJ2-5
TGTGCCAGCAGCTTAGCGGTACAAGAGACCCAGTACTTC
CASSLAVQETQYF
>NA|TRBV28|NA|TRBJ2-7
TGTGCCAGCACCCGGGACTCTCCTTACGAGCAGTACTTC
CASTRDSPYEQYF
>NA|TRBV7-2|TRBD1|TRBJ1-5
TGTGCCAGCAGCTCCCGACCGGGACAGGGGGCGTATAGCAATCAGCCCCAGCATTTT
CASSSRPGQGAYSNQPQHF
>few|TRBV20-1|NA|TRBJ2-1
TGCAGTGCTAGTAGGGGGACCAATGAGCAGTTCTTC
CSASRGTNEQFF
>NA|TRBV9|TRBD2|TRBJ2-1
TGTGCCAGCAGCGTAGGTCAGACTGCAAGCGGGGTACCCTCCTACAATGAGCAGTTCTTC
CASSVGQTASGVPSYNEQFF
>once|TRBV12-3/TRBV12-4|NA|TRBJ1-1
TGTGCCAGCAGTTTGAGTGGCACTGAAGCTTTCTTT
CASSLSGTEAFF
>few|TRBV6-2/TRBV6-3|NA|TRBJ1-2
TGTGCCAGCAGTTACGGACAGTACTATGGCTACACCTTC
CASSYGQYYGYTF
>NA|TRBV19|TRBD1|TRBJ2-3
TGTGCCAGTAGTACGGACAGGGTAAGGACAGATACGCAGTATTTT
CASSTDRVRTDTQYF
>NA|TRBV7-8|NA|TRBJ1-2
TGTGCCAGCAGCTTAGTAATCGGGGACTATGGCTACACCTTC
CASSLVIGDYGYTF
>NA|TRBV2|NA|TRBJ2-5
TGTGCCAGCAGGCGGGACAGCCAAGAGACCCAGTACTTC
CASRRDSQETQYF
>NA|TRBV5-1|TRBD1|TRBJ1-6
TGCGCCAGCAGCCCTGGGACAGAGGGTAATTCACCCCTCCACTTT
CASSPGTEGNSPLHF
>NA|TRBV28|TRBD2|TRBJ2-5
TGTGCCAGCAGTTTATTCGGACTAGCGGGGGCCCAAGAGACCCAGTACTTC
CASSLFGLAGAQETQYF
>NA|TRBV7-9|NA|TRBJ2-7
TGTGCCAGCAGCGCCCGCGTCAGGGTTGGTTCCTACGAGCAGTACTTC
CASSARVRVGSYEQYF
>once|TRBV6-5|NA|TRBJ2-5
TGTGCCAGCACCCGAGCTGGTGAAGAGACCCAGTACTTC
CASTRAGEETQYF
>NA|TRBV18|NA|TRBJ1-3
TGTGCCAGCTCACCATACCGGACAGAGACCTCTGGAAACACCATATATTTT
CASSPYRTETSGNTIYF
>NA|TRBV12-3/TRBV12-4|TRBD1|TRBJ2-7
TGTGCCAGCAGTTTGGGACAGGGCCAAGAGCAGTACTTC
CASSLGQGQEQYF
>NA|TRBV7-2|NA|TRBJ1-1
TGTGCCAGCAGCAAGGGACTCGAGAACACTGAAGCTTTCTTT
CASSKGLENTEAFF
>NA|TRBV9|TRBD1|TRBJ2-5
TGTGCCAGCAGCGTAGGGGCAGGACAGGGCAATGTTGAGACCCAGTACTTC
CASSVGAGQGNVETQYF
>NA|TRBV5-1|TRBD2|TRBJ2-3
TGCGCCAGCATCAAAGCGGGGGTTAGCACAGATACGCAGTATTTT
CASIKAGVSTDTQYF
>NA|TRBV6-2/TRBV6-3|TRBD2|TRBJ2-4
TGTGCCAGCAGTTACTCGATCGGGGGGAATCCCAAAAACATTCAGTACTTC
CASSYSIGGNPKNIQYF
>NA|TRBV21-1|NA|TRBJ2-5
TGTGCCAGCAGGAACTCCGGGACAGGGTCACGGGCCCAGTACTTC
CASRNSGTGSRAQYF
>NA|TRBV5-4|NA|TRBJ1-3
TGTGCCAGCAGCTTGGCCCAGGGGTTCGGAAACACCATATATTTT
CASSLAQGFGNTIYF
>NA|TRBV3-1/TRBV3-2|TRBD1|TRBJ2-5
TGTGCCAGCAGCCCTCTTACCGGGACAGGGCAAAGAGAGACCCAGTACTTC
CASSPLTGTGQRETQYF
>few|TRBV7-2|TRBD2|TRBJ2-1
TGTGCCAGCAGCTTTTTACCAAGCGGGGGGCGGGGAAATGAGCAGTTCTTC
CASSFLPSGGRGNEQFF
>once|TRBV2|NA|TRBJ1-1
TGTGCCAGCAGTGTGGAGGGAGAAGCTTTCTTT
CASSVEGEAFF
>NA|TRBV7-3|TRBD1|TRBJ1-2
TGTGCCAGCAGCCCCCAACAGGGGGCGCGGAATGGCTACACCTTC
CASSPQQGARNGYTF
>NA|TRBV5-1|TRBD2|TRBJ2-3
TGCGCCAGCAGCTTAGGGACTAGCCTGGATACGCAGTATTTT
CASSLGTSLDTQYF
>NA|TRBV10-3|NA|TRBJ1-2
TGTGCCACCAACGGGGGGCTGGGCTATGGCTACACCTTC
CATNGGLGYGYTF
>NA|TRBV6-1|NA|TRBJ1-1
TGTGCCAGCAGTGAAAGGACTTCGCCTATGGCTTTCTTT
CASSERTSPMAFF
>NA|TRBV18|NA|TRBJ1-5
TGTGCCAGCTCACGAGGGCCCGGGGGACGCGGCAATCAGCCCCAGCATTTT
CASSRGPGGRGNQPQHF